A single sample gave rise to the 31 T cell receptor beta chains below, sequenced in a study of blood T cell repertoires in COVID-19. Here immunoSEQ multiplex PCR was the method, and the copy in TCRdb shows in-frame clones only, minus some. The profile covers about 100,000 clones, with about 91% appearing a single time and under 5.5% taken by the ten largest. The sample taken for sequencing was peripheral blood. The source is a human donor in a cohort sampled during active COVID-19.

The CDR3 sequence is CASGEPTGELFF. The CDR3 DNA reads as TGTGCCTCGGGGGAACCCACCGGGGAGCTGTTTTTT. The rearrangement uses TRBV19 and TRBJ2-2, with D possibly matching TRBD2 (6 bases). Germline lookup yields CDR1 LNHDA and CDR2 SQIVND (reference sequence). V lost 11 bases, J lost 4 bases, and 11 bases lay in between. The CDR3 spans 12 residues.

The chain combines TRBV25-1 with TRBJ2-3; D uncertain. The CDR3 is made up of 14 amino acids. Germline V gene sequence: CDR1 MGHDK, CDR2 SYGVNS. The V end lost 5 bases, the J end lost 2 bases, and 11 bases lay between the germline ends. The CDR3, as DNA: TGTGCCAGCAGTTTGGGCACATACACAGATACGCAGTATTTT. The encoded protein is CASSLGTYTDTQYF.

This clone was seen a single time. Additional DNA sequences in this sample encode the identical CDR3. This chain links TRBV27 with TRBJ2-7; 8 nucleotides line up with TRBD1. There are 14 residues in the CDR3. Germline-derived CDR1 and CDR2 are MNHEY and SMNVEV (reference sequence). The V gene end was trimmed by 2 bases and the J gene end by 1 base; junction bases not matched to a gene: 1. CDR3 sequence: CASSLRQGSYEQYF. The CDR3 coding sequence is TGTGCCAGCAGTTTACGACAGGGGTCCTACGAGCAGTACTTC.

CDR3 amino acids: CASSPRVSYEQYF. In nucleotides, the CDR3 is TGTGCCAGCAGTCCCCGGGTCTCCTACGAGCAGTACTTC. This rearrangement joins TRBV12-3 or TRBV12-4 to TRBJ2-7; D is ambiguous. The CDR3 consists of 13 residues. The V and J ends lost 5 bases and 0 bases respectively, with 8 bases between them.

V and J are TRBV5-1 and TRBJ2-5, with 10 bases that match TRBD2. Looked up from germline, CDR1 is SGHRS and CDR2 is YFSETQ. The CDR3 covers 16 residues. The J segment lost 2 bases and the V segment lost 4 bases, leaving 8 bases of the junction unmatched. The CDR3 protein is CASSRVLAGEQETQYF. The DNA for the CDR3 is TGCGCCAGCAGCCGGGTCCTAGCGGGAGAACAAGAGACCCAGTACTTC.

The chain recombines TRBV29-1 with TRBJ2-1; D gene unclear. Germline V gene data show CDR1 as SQVTM and CDR2 as ANQGSEA. The CDR3 spans 9 residues. Trimming cost V 5 bases and J 13 bases, with 9 bases left between them. Written as DNA, the CDR3 is TGCAGCGTTTCTAACGTCCAGTTCTTC. It is translated as CSVSNVQFF.

This clone was seen a handful of times. V is TRBV24-1 and J is TRBJ2-3; unclear D gene. The germline CDR1 and CDR2 sequences are KGHDR and SFDVKD. This CDR3 is built from 13 residues. Trimming took 3 bases from V and 6 from J, leaving 9 bases between them. DNA of the CDR3: TGTGCCACCAGTGATCCTGCTAGGGATACGCAGTATTTT. As protein: CATSDPARDTQYF.

This chain connects TRBV7-9 to TRBJ2-3; D ambiguous. The CDR3 is made up of 15 amino acids. Germline CDR1 reads SEHNR; CDR2 reads FQNEAQ (reference sequence). Trimming shortened V by 1 base and J by 2 bases, and 10 bases separated the two germline ends. The CDR3 is CASSLGQAPTDTQYF. In DNA form, the CDR3 reads TGTGCCAGCAGCTTAGGGCAGGCACCCACAGATACGCAGTATTTT.

The J gene is TRBJ2-2, the V gene TRBV24-1, with D perhaps matching TRBD1 (6 bases). The CDR3 runs to 12 residues. V gave up 8 bases and J gave up 5 bases, with 8 bases separating them. CDR1 KGHDR and CDR2 SFDVKD come from the germline V gene. In DNA, the CDR3 is TGTGCCACCACAGGGGTTACCGGGGAGCTGTTTTTT. Protein product: CATTGVTGELFF.

This chain connects TRBV5-4 to TRBJ2-3; D gene ambiguous. This CDR3 has 13 residues. V was cut by 4 bases and J by 4 bases, with 10 bases left in between. Germline CDR1 SGHNT, CDR2 YYREEE (reference sequence). The CDR3 coding sequence is TGTGCCAGCAGCATCACACCTCCAGATACGCAGTATTTT. Translated: CASSITPPDTQYF. Looking up the rest from reference TRBV5-4 and TRBJ2-3 gives the full variable domain: ETGVTQSPTHLIKTRGQQVTLRCSSQSGHNTVSWYQQALGQGPQFIFQYYREEENGRGNFPPRFSGLQFPNYSSELNVNALELDDSALYLCASSITPPDTQYFGPGTRLTVL.

This clone is a singleton in its sample. The rearrangement joins TRBV5-1 to TRBJ2-7, with unresolved D. The CDR3 contains 12 residues. The V gene's germline CDR1 is SGHRS and CDR2 YFSETQ. V dropped 0 bases and J dropped 5 bases, with 6 bases sitting between them. CDR3 residues: CASSLGHDEQYF. The CDR3 DNA is TGCGCCAGCAGCTTGGGACACGACGAGCAGTACTTC.

CDR3 DNA sequence: TGTGCCAGCAGCCAAGTAAACGAGCAGTACTTC. Encoded protein: CASSQVNEQYF. The V call is TRBV3-1 (or the pseudogene TRBV3-2), the J call TRBJ2-7; no clear D. The CDR3 runs to 11 residues. V was pared by 1 base and J by 5 bases, with 3 bases between. In germline, CDR1 is LGHDT, CDR2 YNNKEL (reference sequence).

In this sample, this clone turned up once. This sequence joins TRBV4-1 and TRBJ2-7; D unclear. The germline gives CDR1 MGHRA, CDR2 YSYEKL. The CDR3 is 13 residues long. V lost 1 base and J 3 bases, leaving 7 bases between the germline ends. The CDR3 is CASSQVESYEQYF. CDR3 nucleotide sequence: TGCGCCAGCAGCCAAGTCGAGAGCTACGAGCAGTACTTC.

This chain links TRBV4-2 with TRBJ2-7; the match to TRBD2 covers 7 bases. CDR1 is LGHNA and CDR2 is YNFKEQ in the germline V gene. The CDR3 has 15 residues. With 4 bases clipped from V and 1 base from J, the junction kept 7 bases outside the gene matches. CDR3: CASSLPGGGSYEQYF. The CDR3 bases are TGTGCCAGCAGCCTCCCTGGGGGAGGGTCCTACGAGCAGTACTTC.

The genes are TRBV27 and TRBJ1-4; 7 bases fit TRBD1. The CDR3 has 15 residues. Germline V gene data show CDR1 as MNHEY and CDR2 as SMNVEV (reference sequence). V was clipped by 6 bases and J by 10 bases; unmatched bases: 14. CDR3 region: CASSHPGQFRGKLFF. The CDR3 DNA follows: TGTGCCAGCAGCCACCCGGGACAGTTTCGTGGAAAACTGTTTTTT. Full variable domain (rest looked up from reference TRBV27 and TRBJ1-4): EAQVTQNPRYLITVTGKKLTVTCSQNMNHEYMSWYRQDPGLGLRQIYYSMNVEVTDKGDVPEGYKVSRKEKRNFPLILESPSPNQTSLYFCASSHPGQFRGKLFFGSGTQLSVL.

V and J are TRBV7-2 and TRBJ1-1, with D maybe TRBD1 (5 bases). V was clipped by 6 bases and J by 3 bases, with 17 bases between them. The germline V gene has CDR1 SGHTA and CDR2 FQGNSA. The CDR3 runs to 15 residues. CDR3 region: CASRPDSRTYTEAFF. CDR3 coding DNA: TGTGCCAGCAGGCCAGACTCACGGACATACACTGAAGCTTTCTTT.

V usage is TRBV11-2 and J usage is TRBJ2-3; TRBD2 aligns across 8 bases. The CDR3 runs to 14 residues. Per germline, CDR1 SGHAT and CDR2 FQNNGV. Trimming at V came to 0 bases and at J to 4 bases, leaving 0 bases not matched to a gene. CDR3 amino acids: CASSLEGLADTQYF. DNA of the CDR3: TGTGCCAGCAGCTTAGAGGGACTAGCAGATACGCAGTATTTT.

The gene calls are TRBV6-4 and TRBJ2-1, with 8 bases lining up with TRBD1. CDR1 and CDR2 from the germline V gene are MRHNA and SNTAGT. Trimming cost V 6 bases and J 7 bases; bases outside gene matches: 11. This CDR3 spans 15 amino acids. CDR3 sequence reads: CASSPGQGWINEQFF. Here the CDR3 DNA reads TGTGCCAGCAGCCCAGGACAGGGCTGGATAAATGAGCAGTTCTTC.

The chain employs TRBV19 and TRBJ1-5; D ambiguous. Germline V gives CDR1 LNHDA, CDR2 SQIVND (reference sequence). The CDR3 spans 15 residues. The V end lost 4 bases, the J end lost 3 bases, and 13 bases lay between the germline ends. The CDR3: CASSTRGPPNQPQHF. CDR3 nucleotide sequence: TGTGCCAGTAGTACGAGAGGGCCCCCCAATCAGCCCCAGCATTTT.

The chain recombines TRBV7-9 with TRBJ2-5, with TRBD1 as a possible D gene (5 bases). V lost 5 bases, J lost 5 bases, and 9 bases lay in between. CDR3 size: 12 residues. Germline CDR1 SEHNR, CDR2 FQNEAQ (reference sequence). The CDR3 DNA reads as TGTGCCAGCAGCCTTAGGGGTGAGACCCAGTACTTC. Translation: CASSLRGETQYF.

The chain couples TRBV27 to TRBJ2-7; 10 bases are shared with TRBD1. This CDR3 comprises 14 residues. Germline loops: CDR1 MNHEY, CDR2 SMNVEV (reference sequence). The J segment lost 6 bases and the V segment lost 6 bases, leaving 8 bases of the junction unmatched. This CDR3 reads CASRDGTGVGEQYF. CDR3 in DNA: TGTGCCAGCAGAGACGGGACAGGGGTCGGCGAGCAGTACTTC.

The rearrangement uses TRBV7-9 and TRBJ2-7, with TRBD1 as a possible D gene (6 bases). CDR1 is SEHNR, CDR2 FQNEAQ, per germline (reference sequence). Trimming took 8 bases from V and 7 from J, leaving 12 bases between them. This CDR3 is 11 amino acids long. Written as DNA, the CDR3 is TGTGCCAGCTCTTCAGGGGTTGAGCAGTACTTC. This translates into CASSSGVEQYF.

V and J are TRBV19 and TRBJ1-5; 12 bases line up with TRBD1. Germline V lookup: CDR1 LNHDA, CDR2 SQIVND (reference sequence). The CDR3 has 16 residues. After removal of 5 bases from V and 5 bases from J, the junction contained 7 bases not matched to a gene. The CDR3 region is CASSPGTGGADQPQHF. CDR3 bases: TGTGCCAGTAGTCCCGGGACAGGGGGCGCGGATCAGCCCCAGCATTTT.

J is TRBJ1-5 and V is TRBV5-1; D might be TRBD1 (6 bases). The V gene's germline CDR1 is SGHRS and CDR2 YFSETQ. Trimming shortened V by 4 bases and J by 1 base, and 9 bases separated the two germline ends. There are 14 residues in the CDR3. CDR3 bases: TGCGCCAGCAGCGTGGACAGCAGCAATCAGCCCCAGCATTTT. Protein sequence: CASSVDSSNQPQHF.

V is TRBV4-2 and J is TRBJ2-5; D might be TRBD1 (6 bases). The germline V gene has CDR1 LGHNA and CDR2 YNFKEQ. The CDR3 spans 14 residues. Trimming removed 5 bases at V and 9 bases at J, with 19 bases between. CDR3 protein: CASSDRDTSMAQYF. As DNA, the CDR3 is TGTGCCAGCAGCGACCGGGACACTTCGATGGCCCAGTACTTC.

V gene TRBV19 combines with J gene TRBJ2-3; 9 nucleotides align to TRBD2. Trimming at V came to 2 bases and at J to 1 base, leaving 7 bases not matched to a gene. This CDR3 is 17 amino acids long. Germline values: CDR1 LNHDA, CDR2 SQIVND (reference sequence). The DNA for the CDR3 is TGTGCCAGTAGTATAAGACCTGGGACTAGCCGCACAGATACGCAGTATTTT. Its translation is CASSIRPGTSRTDTQYF.

The chain employs TRBV12-3 or TRBV12-4 and TRBJ2-1; perhaps TRBD1 as D (6 bases). V lost 6 bases to trimming and J lost 6 bases, with 12 bases between them. This CDR3 has 13 residues. Here the CDR3 reads CASRIQGFNEQFF. CDR3 nucleotide sequence: TGTGCCAGCAGAATACAGGGTTTCAATGAGCAGTTCTTC.

CDR3 protein: CASSPSGSNEQFF. In nucleotides, the CDR3 is TGTGCCAGCAGCCCTAGCGGGTCCAATGAGCAGTTCTTC. The chain employs TRBV7-7 and TRBJ2-1, with 8 nucleotides matching TRBD2. Trimming removed 5 bases from V and 6 bases from J; junction bases left unmatched: 3. Germline CDR1 reads SSHAT; CDR2 reads FNYEAQ (reference sequence). There are 13 residues in the CDR3.

In DNA, the CDR3 is TGTGCCAGCAGTCGATTTTGGGGGGGGTGGAGAGTGAACGAGCAGTACTTC. Residues: CASSRFWGGWRVNEQYF. This chain uses TRBV28 with TRBJ2-7, with 7 bases matching TRBD2. The CDR3 sequence is 17 residues long. After removal of 5 bases from V and 5 bases from J, the junction contained 18 bases not matched to a gene. Germline V gives CDR1 MDHEN, CDR2 SYDVKM.

This sequence joins TRBV19 and TRBJ1-5, with D unclear. With 3 bases removed from V and 1 base from J, the gap between germline ends came to 10 bases. Per germline, CDR1 LNHDA and CDR2 SQIVND (reference sequence). The CDR3 is 15 amino acids. The CDR3 sequence is CASSIPTESNQPQHF. In DNA, the CDR3 is TGTGCCAGTAGTATTCCGACGGAGAGCAATCAGCCCCAGCATTTT.

The chain links TRBV11-3 to TRBJ2-3; D is perhaps TRBD2 (5 bases). The V end lost 4 bases, the J end lost 2 bases, and 13 bases lay between the germline ends. The germline V gene has CDR1 SGHNT and CDR2 YENEEA. CDR3 length: 15 residues. CDR3 DNA sequence: TGTGCCAGCAGCTCTCCCCGAGACTACACAGATACGCAGTATTTT. Its protein product is CASSSPRDYTDTQYF.